This TCR beta chain was sequenced during a study of T-cell memory formation after mild COVID-19. The CDR3 runs to 13 residues. Deletions cut 3 bases from V and 0 bases from J, with 3 bases between. CDR1 LNHDA and CDR2 SQIVND come from the germline V gene (reference sequence). From the 5' RACE reads, TCRdb called clonotypes with MiXCR, one entry per CDR3 protein. The sample lists a few hundred thousand distinct CDR3 sequences, around 10% occurring once. The TCR sequence derives from a man aged 18-30 years who had mild COVID-19 (a few samples of this study predate the infection). Cell type and time point are not known. The chain joins TRBV19 to TRBJ2-4; the D is unclear. The material sequenced was PBMCs or a T cell subset sorted from them (not recorded which). The CDR3 loop reads CASSILAKNIQYF. CDR3 in DNA: TGTGCCAGTAGTATTCTAGCCAAAAACATTCAGTACTTC.